A selection of T cell receptor beta chains follows, all from one sample in a study of shared clonotypes between healthy human individuals. The data were produced by immunoSEQ multiplex PCR, yet TCRdb's version contains in-frame clones alone and is incomplete. Among some 2,500,000 clones listed, 80% to 95% were seen once. The sequencing sample was made of naive CD4+ T cells from PBMCs. Receptors originate from a man aged 18 to 30 in good health. Some clones in this sample may be carry-over from other donors' samples. Each CDR3 is given with its conserved first and last residue. The order of the fields is V gene, clone size, D gene, J gene, CDR3 DNA, CDR3 protein. D genes are given only for firm matches. Size tells how often a clone was seen (once, few, many) or the class of an expanded clone, and some rows leave it out.

v_call: TRBV5-1; clone_size: -; d_call: -; j_call: TRBJ2-5; cdr3_nt: TGCGCCAGCAGCTTGGCAGGTTTCGAGACCCAGTACTTC; cdr3_aa: CASSLAGFETQYF
v_call: TRBV27; clone_size: -; d_call: -; j_call: TRBJ2-7; cdr3_nt: TGTGCCAGCAGGGGTTTCGGGGGATACGAGCAGTACTTC; cdr3_aa: CASRGFGGYEQYF
v_call: TRBV6-5; clone_size: -; d_call: -; j_call: TRBJ1-1; cdr3_nt: TGTGCCATCATGGGAGGGACAAACACTGAAGCTTTCTTT; cdr3_aa: CAIMGGTNTEAFF
v_call: TRBV5-4; clone_size: few; d_call: -; j_call: TRBJ2-1; cdr3_nt: TGTGCCAGCAGCTTGGGGATCGTAGACAGCCGGCCGGCGTTCTTC; cdr3_aa: CASSLGIVDSRPAFF
v_call: TRBV5-1; clone_size: -; d_call: -; j_call: TRBJ2-7; cdr3_nt: TGCGCCAGCAGTGCCGGGACAAATTACGAGCAGTACTTC; cdr3_aa: CASSAGTNYEQYF
v_call: TRBV5-8; clone_size: -; d_call: -; j_call: TRBJ2-2; cdr3_nt: TGTGCCAGCAGCCCCCGGGGCCAAGGCACCGGGGAGCTGTTTTTT; cdr3_aa: CASSPRGQGTGELFF
v_call: TRBV28; clone_size: once; d_call: TRBD1; j_call: TRBJ2-7; cdr3_nt: TGTGCCACCTTAACCGGACAGGGGGCCCACGAGCAGTACTTC; cdr3_aa: CATLTGQGAHEQYF
v_call: TRBV7-9; clone_size: -; d_call: TRBD1; j_call: TRBJ2-7; cdr3_nt: TGTGCCAGCAGCTTAGTAGGGGGCGGCGAGCAGTACTTC; cdr3_aa: CASSLVGGGEQYF
v_call: TRBV7-8; clone_size: -; d_call: -; j_call: TRBJ1-5; cdr3_nt: TGTGCCAGCAGCTTAGACAGGGTAGGCAATCAGCCCCAGCATTTT; cdr3_aa: CASSLDRVGNQPQHF
v_call: TRBV5-1; clone_size: -; d_call: -; j_call: TRBJ2-5; cdr3_nt: TGCGCCAGCAGCTTGGTACAGTCGACCGAGACCCAGTACTTC; cdr3_aa: CASSLVQSTETQYF
v_call: TRBV13; clone_size: -; d_call: -; j_call: TRBJ2-7; cdr3_nt: TGTGCCAGCAGCTTATACGGTCGTTGGGAGCAGTACTTC; cdr3_aa: CASSLYGRWEQYF
v_call: TRBV7-2; clone_size: -; d_call: -; j_call: TRBJ2-1; cdr3_nt: TGTGCCAGCAGACTGGGTCCCTACAATGAGCAGTTCTTC; cdr3_aa: CASRLGPYNEQFF
v_call: TRBV6-4; clone_size: -; d_call: TRBD1; j_call: TRBJ2-2; cdr3_nt: TGTGCCAGCAGCGCATCCGGGACAGTGGGGACCGGGGAGCTGTTTTTT; cdr3_aa: CASSASGTVGTGELFF
v_call: TRBV29-1; clone_size: -; d_call: -; j_call: TRBJ1-4; cdr3_nt: TGCAGCGCCGGAGGGGGGACTAATGAAAAACTGTTTTTT; cdr3_aa: CSAGGGTNEKLFF
v_call: TRBV28; clone_size: once; d_call: -; j_call: TRBJ2-4; cdr3_nt: TGTGCCAGCAGTTTGGGGGGCGCGGCCAAAAACATTCAGTACTTC; cdr3_aa: CASSLGGAAKNIQYF
v_call: TRBV28; clone_size: -; d_call: -; j_call: TRBJ2-5; cdr3_nt: TGTGCCAGCAGTCACCAGGACCTACTCCAAGAGACCCAGTACTTC; cdr3_aa: CASSHQDLLQETQYF
v_call: TRBV6-5; clone_size: -; d_call: -; j_call: TRBJ1-2; cdr3_nt: TGTGCCAGCAGCCCGGGACGCGGGGTCACCTTC; cdr3_aa: CASSPGRGVTF
v_call: TRBV13; clone_size: -; d_call: -; j_call: TRBJ2-1; cdr3_nt: TGTGCCAGCAGCTCCCTCCCCGGGGTCGACAATGAGCAGTTCTTC; cdr3_aa: CASSSLPGVDNEQFF
v_call: TRBV30; clone_size: few; d_call: -; j_call: TRBJ1-2; cdr3_nt: TGTGCCTGGAGTTTTCAAGCTAACTATGGCTACACCTTC; cdr3_aa: CAWSFQANYGYTF
v_call: TRBV5-4; clone_size: once; d_call: -; j_call: TRBJ1-4; cdr3_nt: TGTGCCAGCAGTTCACCCCCCAAAAGCGAAAAACTGTTTTTT; cdr3_aa: CASSSPPKSEKLFF
v_call: TRBV7-9; clone_size: -; d_call: -; j_call: TRBJ2-5; cdr3_nt: TGTGCCAGCAGCCGCCTGGGGGAGACCCAGTACTTC; cdr3_aa: CASSRLGETQYF
v_call: TRBV19; clone_size: once; d_call: -; j_call: TRBJ1-2; cdr3_nt: TGTGCCAGTAGTAGGCCCGGGACTCCTGCTAACTATGGCTACACCTTC; cdr3_aa: CASSRPGTPANYGYTF
v_call: TRBV7-3; clone_size: -; d_call: TRBD2; j_call: TRBJ2-3; cdr3_nt: TGTGCCAGCACCCCCGGGGGGAGGACAGATACGCAGTATTTT; cdr3_aa: CASTPGGRTDTQYF
v_call: TRBV5-1; clone_size: -; d_call: TRBD1; j_call: TRBJ2-7; cdr3_nt: TGCGCCAGCAGCTTCGGGACAGGGTTTTCCTACGAGCAGTACTTC; cdr3_aa: CASSFGTGFSYEQYF
v_call: TRBV6-1; clone_size: -; d_call: -; j_call: TRBJ1-5; cdr3_nt: TGTGCCAGCAGGCCCGGGTTAAATCAGCCCCAGCATTTT; cdr3_aa: CASRPGLNQPQHF
v_call: TRBV5-4; clone_size: -; d_call: TRBD2; j_call: TRBJ2-1; cdr3_nt: TGTGCCAGCAGCCCGGTAGCGGGAGTTGGCAATGAGCAGTTCTTC; cdr3_aa: CASSPVAGVGNEQFF
v_call: TRBV6-1; clone_size: few; d_call: -; j_call: TRBJ1-5; cdr3_nt: TGTGCCAGCAGTGAGACATCCTACAATCAGCCCCAGCATTTT; cdr3_aa: CASSETSYNQPQHF
v_call: TRBV5-4; clone_size: -; d_call: -; j_call: TRBJ2-2; cdr3_nt: TGTGCCAGCAGTTACCTGGGCAGGGGACCCGGGGAGCTGTTTTTT; cdr3_aa: CASSYLGRGPGELFF
v_call: TRBV29-1; clone_size: -; d_call: -; j_call: TRBJ1-2; cdr3_nt: TGCAGCGTGCAGGGGGGCTACACCTTC; cdr3_aa: CSVQGGYTF
v_call: TRBV28; clone_size: -; d_call: -; j_call: TRBJ1-2; cdr3_nt: TGTGCCAGCAGCCCCGCGGGAGGGATTAACTATGGCTACACCTTC; cdr3_aa: CASSPAGGINYGYTF
v_call: TRBV5-1; clone_size: -; d_call: TRBD2; j_call: TRBJ2-5; cdr3_nt: TGCGCCAGCAGCTTGTTGCTAGCGGAGCAAGAGACCCAGTACTTC; cdr3_aa: CASSLLLAEQETQYF
v_call: TRBV28; clone_size: once; d_call: TRBD1; j_call: TRBJ1-4; cdr3_nt: TGTGCCAGCAGTGTTGACAGGGGTCGGGCTAATGAAAAACTGTTTTTT; cdr3_aa: CASSVDRGRANEKLFF
v_call: TRBV7-8; clone_size: -; d_call: -; j_call: TRBJ2-5; cdr3_nt: TGTGCCAGCAGCCCTAGGAGCCGGGAGGAGACCCAGTACTTC; cdr3_aa: CASSPRSREETQYF
v_call: TRBV11-3; clone_size: -; d_call: -; j_call: TRBJ1-1; cdr3_nt: TGTGCCAGCAGCCCCGGGGGAGTGAACACTGAAGCTTTCTTT; cdr3_aa: CASSPGGVNTEAFF
v_call: TRBV4-1; clone_size: -; d_call: -; j_call: TRBJ1-3; cdr3_nt: TGCGCCAGCAGCAGGCTGGGCAGAGATACTGGAAACACCATATATTTT; cdr3_aa: CASSRLGRDTGNTIYF
v_call: TRBV5-1; clone_size: -; d_call: -; j_call: TRBJ2-4; cdr3_nt: TGCGCCAGCAGCCCCCCGACACGAAAAAACATTCAGTACTTC; cdr3_aa: CASSPPTRKNIQYF
v_call: TRBV28; clone_size: -; d_call: TRBD1; j_call: TRBJ2-7; cdr3_nt: TGTGCCAGCAGTTCGGGACAGGGAGGCTACGAGCAGTACTTC; cdr3_aa: CASSSGQGGYEQYF
v_call: TRBV5-1; clone_size: -; d_call: TRBD1; j_call: TRBJ2-3; cdr3_nt: TGCGCCAGCAGCTTCGCAGGGGGCGTTTCAGATACGCAGTATTTT; cdr3_aa: CASSFAGGVSDTQYF
v_call: TRBV18; clone_size: few; d_call: -; j_call: TRBJ2-5; cdr3_nt: TGTGCCAGCTCACCAGTGGGCAGCCAAGAGACCCAGTACTTC; cdr3_aa: CASSPVGSQETQYF
v_call: TRBV11-3; clone_size: -; d_call: TRBD1; j_call: TRBJ2-3; cdr3_nt: TGTGCCAGCAGTCAAGGGACAGGGAACACAGATACGCAGTATTTT; cdr3_aa: CASSQGTGNTDTQYF
v_call: TRBV29-1; clone_size: -; d_call: -; j_call: TRBJ1-2; cdr3_nt: TGCAGCGTTGAAGATACTTGGCGGGACTATGGCTACACCTTC; cdr3_aa: CSVEDTWRDYGYTF
v_call: TRBV5-1; clone_size: -; d_call: TRBD2; j_call: TRBJ2-5; cdr3_nt: TGCGCCAGCAGCTCGCAGACTAGCGGAGTTCAAGAGACCCAGTACTTC; cdr3_aa: CASSSQTSGVQETQYF
v_call: TRBV27; clone_size: -; d_call: TRBD1; j_call: TRBJ1-5; cdr3_nt: TGTGCCAGCAGCGCCGTCAGGGGGCGCGAACAGCCCCAGCATTTT; cdr3_aa: CASSAVRGREQPQHF
v_call: TRBV5-1; clone_size: -; d_call: -; j_call: TRBJ1-4; cdr3_nt: TGCGCCAGCAGCTTGGCACAGGGTGCTAATGAAAAACTGTTTTTT; cdr3_aa: CASSLAQGANEKLFF
v_call: TRBV27; clone_size: -; d_call: TRBD1; j_call: TRBJ2-7; cdr3_nt: TGTGCCAGCAGTTTACGGGACAGGGGTAGCTCCTACGAGCAGTACTTC; cdr3_aa: CASSLRDRGSSYEQYF
v_call: TRBV5-4; clone_size: -; d_call: -; j_call: TRBJ2-7; cdr3_nt: TGTGCCAGCAGCGCCGAGATACAGGGTTCCGAGCAGTACTTC; cdr3_aa: CASSAEIQGSEQYF
v_call: TRBV11-2; clone_size: -; d_call: -; j_call: TRBJ1-5; cdr3_nt: TGTGCCAGCAGCTTGGGGGGGAATAGCAATCAGCCCCAGCATTTT; cdr3_aa: CASSLGGNSNQPQHF
v_call: TRBV19; clone_size: -; d_call: TRBD2; j_call: TRBJ2-2; cdr3_nt: TGTGCCAGTAGTACGGGACTAGCGGGAGTAGTCGGGGAGCTGTTTTTT; cdr3_aa: CASSTGLAGVVGELFF
v_call: TRBV5-1; clone_size: -; d_call: -; j_call: TRBJ1-1; cdr3_nt: TGCGCCAGCAGCTTGGAAGGAGGGGTTAACACTGAAGCTTTCTTT; cdr3_aa: CASSLEGGVNTEAFF
v_call: TRBV25-1; clone_size: once; d_call: -; j_call: TRBJ1-5; cdr3_nt: TGTGCCAGCAGTGAATCCCGCAGGGGCAGCCAGCCCCAGCATTTT; cdr3_aa: CASSESRRGSQPQHF